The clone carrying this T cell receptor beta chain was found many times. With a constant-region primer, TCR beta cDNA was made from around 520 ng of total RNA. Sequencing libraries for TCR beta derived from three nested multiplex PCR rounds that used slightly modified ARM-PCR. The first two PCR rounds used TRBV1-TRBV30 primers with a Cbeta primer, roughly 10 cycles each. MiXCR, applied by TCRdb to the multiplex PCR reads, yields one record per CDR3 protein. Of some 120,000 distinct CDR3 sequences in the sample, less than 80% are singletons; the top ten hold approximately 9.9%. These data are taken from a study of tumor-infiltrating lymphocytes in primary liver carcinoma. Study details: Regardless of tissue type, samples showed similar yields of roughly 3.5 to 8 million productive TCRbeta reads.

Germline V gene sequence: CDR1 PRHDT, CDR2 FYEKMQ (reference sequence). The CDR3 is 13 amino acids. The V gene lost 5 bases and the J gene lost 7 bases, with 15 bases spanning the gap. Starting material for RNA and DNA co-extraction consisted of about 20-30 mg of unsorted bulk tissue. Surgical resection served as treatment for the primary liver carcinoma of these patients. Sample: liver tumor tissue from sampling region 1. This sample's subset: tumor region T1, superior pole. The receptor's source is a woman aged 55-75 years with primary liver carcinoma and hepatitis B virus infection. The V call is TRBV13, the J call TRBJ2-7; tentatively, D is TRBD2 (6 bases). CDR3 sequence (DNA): TGTGCCAGCAGCCCGTTTATCGGGGGAGAGCAGTACTTC. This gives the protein CASSPFIGGEQYF. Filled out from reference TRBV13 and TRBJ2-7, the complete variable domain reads AAGVIQSPRHLIKEKRETATLKCYPIPRHDTVYWYQQGPGQDPQFLISFYEKMQSDKGSIPDRFSAQQFSDYHSELNMSSLELGDSALYFCASSPFIGGEQYFGPGTRLTVT.